Listed below are T cell receptor beta chains from one sample, sequenced in a study of cytomegalovirus exposure and HLA in healthy donors. Clones were read by immunoSEQ multiplex PCR, and TCRdb kept only the in-frame ones, dropping some. The sample includes some 140,000 clones, around four fifths of them seen just once. Material for sequencing was PBMCs. The receptor set was obtained from a woman in her twenties or thirties in good health and CMV-seronegative. The CDR3 runs from the conserved cysteine through the conserved F or W. Each record gives: clone size, J gene, D gene, V gene, CDR3 protein, CDR3 DNA. D genes are given only for firm matches. The size of a clone is reported for some rows only, either as once, few or many, or as a class for expanded clones.

size: .; J: TRBJ1-3; D: .; V: TRBV6-6; CDR3: CASSYSAESSGNTIYF; DNA: TGTGCCAGCAGTTACTCGGCAGAAAGCTCTGGAAACACCATATATTTT
size: .; J: TRBJ1-1; D: .; V: TRBV5-4; CDR3: CASSLTLIRGGTEAFF; DNA: TGTGCCAGCAGCTTGACGCTGATAAGGGGGGGAACTGAAGCTTTCTTT
size: .; J: TRBJ1-5; D: .; V: TRBV28; CDR3: CATWRDLNQPQHF; DNA: TGTGCCACGTGGAGGGACTTGAATCAGCCCCAGCATTTT
size: .; J: TRBJ1-3; D: .; V: TRBV2; CDR3: CASSQGSLGNTIYF; DNA: TGTGCCAGCAGTCAGGGGAGTCTTGGAAACACCATATATTTT
size: .; J: TRBJ1-1; D: .; V: TRBV5-1; CDR3: CASSLEGKDTEAFF; DNA: TGCGCCAGCAGCTTGGAGGGGAAGGACACTGAAGCTTTCTTT
size: .; J: TRBJ2-5; D: TRBD2; V: TRBV7-2; CDR3: CASSLGTSGKQETQYF; DNA: TGTGCCAGCAGCCTAGGGACTAGCGGGAAACAAGAGACCCAGTACTTC
size: .; J: TRBJ1-2; D: .; V: TRBV4-3; CDR3: CASSQEGRGNGYTF; DNA: TGCGCCAGCAGCCAAGAGGGCAGGGGTAATGGCTACACCTTC
size: .; J: TRBJ2-3; D: TRBD2; V: TRBV6-1; CDR3: CASSPGGEGDTQYF; DNA: TGTGCCAGCAGCCCGGGGGGGGAGGGAGATACGCAGTATTTT
size: .; J: TRBJ2-2; D: TRBD2; V: TRBV14; CDR3: CASSQDLGGGASGELFF; DNA: TGTGCCAGCAGCCAAGATCTTGGCGGGGGGGCATCCGGGGAGCTGTTTTTT
size: .; J: TRBJ2-7; D: TRBD2; V: TRBV7-6; CDR3: CASSLGGGGDEQYF; DNA: TGTGCCAGCAGCTTAGGTGGGGGAGGGGACGAGCAGTACTTC
size: .; J: TRBJ2-7; D: TRBD2; V: TRBV7-9; CDR3: CASSPGGVEQYF; DNA: TGTGCCAGCAGTCCCGGGGGGGTGGAGCAGTACTTC
size: .; J: TRBJ1-3; D: TRBD1; V: TRBV5-1; CDR3: CASSLSGGSGNTIYF; DNA: TGCGCCAGCAGCTTGTCAGGGGGCTCTGGAAACACCATATATTTT
size: .; J: TRBJ1-1; D: .; V: TRBV5-1; CDR3: CASSLAGNTEAFF; DNA: TGCGCCAGCAGCTTGGCGGGGAACACTGAAGCTTTCTTT
size: once; J: TRBJ2-7; D: TRBD1; V: TRBV11-2; CDR3: CASSLGTGGQYEQYF; DNA: TGTGCCAGCAGCTTAGGGACAGGGGGCCAATACGAGCAGTACTTC
size: once; J: TRBJ1-1; D: .; V: TRBV27; CDR3: CASSLLRGSNTEAFF; DNA: TGTGCCAGCAGTTTATTACGGGGTTCGAACACTGAAGCTTTCTTT
size: .; J: TRBJ1-2; D: .; V: TRBV5-1; CDR3: CASSLAGASYGYTF; DNA: TGCGCCAGCAGCTTAGCAGGGGCCTCCTATGGCTACACCTTC
size: many; J: TRBJ2-7; D: .; V: TRBV5-5; CDR3: CASSRLTVYEQYF; DNA: TGTGCCAGCAGCCGATTGACAGTCTACGAGCAGTACTTC
size: .; J: TRBJ2-7; D: .; V: TRBV7-2; CDR3: CASSWAGGTLPYEQYF; DNA: TGTGCCAGCAGCTGGGCCGGGGGGACACTTCCCTACGAGCAGTACTTC
size: .; J: TRBJ1-2; D: TRBD1; V: TRBV7-9; CDR3: CASSQSQGAHGYGYTF; DNA: TGTGCCAGCAGCCAATCACAGGGGGCGCATGGCTATGGCTACACCTTC
size: once; J: TRBJ2-5; D: .; V: TRBV27; CDR3: CASSPTSLGGTQYF; DNA: TGTGCCAGCAGTCCAACTTCTCTGGGGGGGACCCAGTACTTC
size: .; J: TRBJ2-7; D: .; V: TRBV13; CDR3: CASSLRSSYEQYF; DNA: TGTGCCAGCAGCTTACGCAGCTCCTACGAGCAGTACTTC
size: once; J: TRBJ2-3; D: TRBD2; V: TRBV5-1; CDR3: CASSLRSGGTDTQYF; DNA: TGCGCCAGCAGCTTGCGTAGCGGGGGCACAGATACGCAGTATTTT
size: few; J: TRBJ1-1; D: .; V: TRBV30; CDR3: CAGGVGAATEAFF; DNA: TGTGCCGGGGGTGTAGGGGCGGCCACTGAAGCTTTCTTT
size: .; J: TRBJ2-5; D: TRBD2; V: TRBV18; CDR3: CASSPLVGGQETQYF; DNA: TGTGCCAGCTCACCACTTGTGGGGGGGCAAGAGACCCAGTACTTC
size: once; J: TRBJ2-3; D: TRBD2; V: TRBV7-3; CDR3: CASSRRAGGLADTQYF; DNA: TGTGCCAGCAGCCGAAGAGCGGGGGGGCTTGCAGATACGCAGTATTTT
size: few; J: TRBJ1-6; D: .; V: TRBV19; CDR3: CASSDPAGRLNSPLHF; DNA: TGTGCCAGTAGTGACCCCGCGGGCAGGCTAAATTCACCCCTCCACTTT
size: .; J: TRBJ2-3; D: .; V: TRBV11-2; CDR3: CASSLRPGVPPDTQYF; DNA: TGTGCCAGCAGCTTACGTCCGGGAGTCCCTCCAGATACGCAGTATTTT
size: .; J: TRBJ2-7; D: .; V: TRBV7-8; CDR3: CASSQPTGTTNYEQYF; DNA: TGTGCCAGCAGCCAACCTACCGGGACAACGAACTACGAGCAGTACTTC
size: .; J: TRBJ2-5; D: .; V: TRBV4-3; CDR3: CASSQVEGPQETQYF; DNA: TGCGCCAGCAGCCAAGTGGAGGGGCCGCAAGAGACCCAGTACTTC
size: .; J: TRBJ2-2; D: .; V: TRBV7-9; CDR3: CASSLPEAGTRSRELFF; DNA: TGTGCCAGCAGCTTACCGGAGGCCGGGACTCGAAGCCGGGAGCTGTTTTTT
size: .; J: TRBJ1-1; D: TRBD1; V: TRBV18; CDR3: CASSPRQGRDAFF; DNA: TGTGCCAGCTCACCACGACAGGGTAGGGATGCTTTCTTT
size: .; J: TRBJ1-2; D: TRBD1; V: TRBV2; CDR3: CASSVSGQGASGYTF; DNA: TGTGCCAGCAGTGTCTCCGGCCAGGGGGCAAGTGGCTACACCTTC
size: .; J: TRBJ2-5; D: TRBD1; V: TRBV5-6; CDR3: CASSYRGALKGETQYF; DNA: TGTGCCAGCAGTTACAGGGGGGCCCTGAAAGGAGAGACCCAGTACTTC